Here is one TCR beta chain with its context. These data belong to a study of blood T cell repertoires in COVID-19. The germline V gene has CDR1 MNHNS and CDR2 SASEGT. J was trimmed by 2 bases and V by 1 base; bases with no gene match: 11. There are 17 residues in the CDR3. TCRdb's copy holds only in-frame clones and misses some; the assay was immunoSEQ multiplex PCR. This table has about 270,000 clones, 85% to 90% appearing once. Sequencing was carried out using PBMCs or T cells enriched from blood (not recorded which). The gene calls are TRBV6-1 and TRBJ2-7, with 7 bases fitting TRBD1. The TCR sequence derives from a woman between 25 and 40 years old with acute COVID-19. The CDR3 DNA is TGTGCCAGCAGTGAAGTGGGGCAAGGGACAGTTACCTACGAGCAGTACTTC. Translation: CASSEVGQGTVTYEQYF.